This T cell receptor (beta chain) was captured in a study of T cell responses to AZD1222 COVID-19 vaccine (dated by TCRdb to the early 2020s). Some background on the complete study: A total of 233 trial participants underwent TCR sequencing, of whom 200 to 220 had received two doses of AZD1222 and about 26 had received two doses of the MenACWY control vaccine. Enrollment into the trials was organized by age into subgroups of 18-55, 56-69 and 70-plus years, and those subgroups contained approximately 160, 26 and 62 TCR-sequenced participants, respectively.

This clone appeared many times. It lacks a known antigen. Nothing much larger sits one base from this clone, and base qualities are not available. V and J are truncated by 7 bases and 7 bases respectively, leaving an intervening sequence of 11 bases. From cysteine to phenylalanine, the CDR3 is 13 amino acids long. The CDR3 DNA has 39 bases and is translated from base 1. The germline V gene provides CDR1 SNHLY and CDR2 FYNNEI. According to the study, the label for this sample's time point signals: about 28 days (+/-7) after the second vaccine dose. AZD1222 recipients whose second dose came at about 4 weeks and those whose second dose came at about 12 weeks were combined into one group, since spike-specific TCR depth and breadth did not differ between the two schedules. Samples from vaccinated people were obtained from the UK trials COV001 and COV002, which included a single-blind randomized controlled phase 2/3 trial of AZD1222 (ChAdOx1 nCoV-19) in healthy adults. For TCRbeta chain sequencing, PBMC samples were collected from trial participants at day 0 and at day 28 after the second dose.

The CDR3 regions of human TCRbeta chains were subjected to immunosequencing. As for how the authors treated the data: Repertoire TCRs were matched against a reference library of SARS-CoV-2-specific TCRs generated with the MIRA antigen-specificity platform. Breadth meant the fraction of unique TCRs that were SARS-CoV-2-associated, whereas depth meant the fraction of total T cells that were SARS-CoV-2-associated. Each spike-specific TCR was assigned to its reactive spike region and to a CD4 or CD8 class using the MIRA data. Log10-transformed breadth and depth values were compared by one-way ANOVA with Sidak's multiple comparisons tests. The source is immuneACCESS, and TCRdb retained only in-frame sequences with V and J called. Part of the clones is not carried over; for the studies checked, unresolved V genes explain less than half of this, and the remainder is unexplained. V and J calls plus clone size are reproduced from that table; the DNA served to infer D and trimming. Within this sample are over 110,000 clones, with roughly 88% of them counted one time only. 1.6% of the sample comes from the top ten.

What the authors observed across the whole study: In the small 56-69-year group, the increase in depth fell short of significance, most likely because of low power. Reportedly, almost half of the unique spike-specific TCRs recognized epitopes lying outside the regions that are mutated in the B.1.351 and B.1.1.7 variants. After two AZD1222 doses, spike-specific TCR breadth and depth were significantly higher than at day 0 and than in MenACWY recipients. Conclusions about previously exposed vaccinees are limited because only five to seven AZD1222 recipients were SARS-CoV-2 seropositive at baseline. Vaccine-associated CD4 TCRs spanned the whole spike protein, with dominant responses in regions 160-218 and 743-854. Because no day 14 peak-response samples were available, repertoires were characterized only after the peak T cell response. Most participants were white British and females outnumbered males, and the authors suggested that clonal diversity may have been underestimated.

The origin of this receptor is an adult who received the AZD1222 COVID-19 vaccine. This chain is built from TRBV2 and TRBJ1-6; no D gene is confidently identified. The material sequenced was peripheral blood, taken 28 days after the second AZD1222 dose. CDR3 region: CASIAQPNSPLHF. The DNA sequence follows: TGTGCCAGCATTGCGCAGCCCAATTCACCCCTCCACTTT.